This T cell receptor beta chain was retrieved from a study of shared clonotypes between healthy human individuals. Across the whole study: The cohort comprised a couple of women and a few men. Their ages spanned 18 to 49 years.

The protocol was immunoSEQ multiplex PCR, while the TCRdb copy is restricted to in-frame clones and leaves out a portion. The top ten clones hold over 0.12% of a sample with roughly 2.5 million clones, around 94% of them seen once. With regard to this clone: The antigen is not known.

Points from the study as a whole: The sampled material consisted only of blood, and tissue repertoires are likely to differ. Clonotypes shared by all four sorted-subset donors had higher generation probabilities than non-shared clonotypes.

Germline CDR1 and CDR2: SGHNT and YYREEE (reference sequence). J lost 6 bases, V lost 4 bases, and 12 bases had no gene match. The CDR3 has 16 amino acids. All participating donors were Caucasian adults from Nashville, Tennessee. The source material was naive CD4+ T cells sorted from blood. Indicated subset: CD45RA+ positively selected. This chain links TRBV5-4 with TRBJ2-1, with TRBD2 matching over 8 bases. The clonotype comes from a man between 18 and 35 years old in good health. CDR3 bases: TGTGCCAGCAGCCCGGGGGGAGCGGGAGAGGGCAATGAGCAGTTCTTC. Protein sequence: CASSPGGAGEGNEQFF.